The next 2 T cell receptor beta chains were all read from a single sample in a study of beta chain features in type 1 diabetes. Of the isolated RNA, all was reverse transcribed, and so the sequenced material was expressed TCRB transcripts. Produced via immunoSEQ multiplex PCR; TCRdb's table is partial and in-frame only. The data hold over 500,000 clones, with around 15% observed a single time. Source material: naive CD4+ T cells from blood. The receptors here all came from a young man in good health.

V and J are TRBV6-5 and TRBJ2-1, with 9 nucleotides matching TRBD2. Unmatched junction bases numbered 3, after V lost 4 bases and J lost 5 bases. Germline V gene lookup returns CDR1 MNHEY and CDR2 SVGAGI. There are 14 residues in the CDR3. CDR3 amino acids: CASSFGTSNNEQFF. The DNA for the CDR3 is TGTGCCAGCAGTTTTGGGACTAGCAACAATGAGCAGTTCTTC.

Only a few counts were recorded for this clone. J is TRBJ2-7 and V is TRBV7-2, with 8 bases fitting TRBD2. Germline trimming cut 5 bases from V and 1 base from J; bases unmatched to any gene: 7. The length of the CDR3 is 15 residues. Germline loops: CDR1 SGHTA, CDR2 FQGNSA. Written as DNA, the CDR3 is TGTGCCAGCAGCCCGCGGGGGGTGACATCCTACGAGCAGTACTTC. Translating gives CASSPRGVTSYEQYF.